Below, 23 T cell receptor beta chains from the same sample are listed, as sequenced in a study of T cells after yellow fever vaccination. TCRdb itself ran the 5' RACE reads through MiXCR, one entry per CDR3 protein. Counted here are 550,000 or so distinct CDR3 sequences, roughly 21% occurring once; the ten biggest clones make up roughly 13%. The sample was PBMCs, taken 15 days after the yellow fever booster vaccination. These receptors were collected from a man aged 30 to 39 who received the YFV17D yellow fever vaccine.

This clonotype was recorded a few times. The CDR3: CASSVDKLNTGELFF. The CDR3 DNA follows: TGTGCCAGCAGTGTAGACAAACTGAACACCGGGGAGCTGTTTTTT. This rearrangement joins TRBV28 to TRBJ2-2; the D is unclear. The V end was cut by 5 bases, the J end by 1 base, with 11 bases between. The length of the CDR3 is 15 residues. CDR1 is MDHEN and CDR2 is SYDVKM in the germline V gene. The variable domain in full, with the rest retrieved from reference TRBV28 and TRBJ2-2, is DVKVTQSSRYLVKRTGEKVFLECVQDMDHENMFWYRQDPGLGLRLIYFSYDVKMKEKGDIPEGYSVSREKKERFSLILESASTNQTSMYLCASSVDKLNTGELFFGEGSRLTVL.

The chain is built from TRBV10-3 and TRBJ2-2; TRBD1 matches at 7 bases. CDR3 length equals 16 residues. V lost 0 bases to trimming and J lost 6 bases; unmatched junction nucleotides: 7. Germline V gene sequence: CDR1 ENHRY, CDR2 SYGVKD. Written as DNA, the CDR3 is TGTGCCATCAGTGAGTCTCAGGCAGGGGGTTCCGGGGAGCTGTTTTTT. It yields the protein CAISESQAGGSGELFF.

This clonotype was counted between two and nine times. This chain uses TRBV20-1 with TRBJ1-4; D is unclear. The length of the CDR3 is 13 residues. With 2 bases removed from V and 8 bases from J, the gap between germline ends came to 12 bases. The germline CDR1 and CDR2 sequences are DFQATT and SNEGSKA (reference sequence). Written as DNA, the CDR3 is TGCAGTGCTAGAACAGAAATGGGCGAAAAACTGTTTTTT. Its protein product is CSARTEMGEKLFF.

The chain carries TRBV24-1 and TRBJ2-7; 11 bases are shared with TRBD2. The germline gives CDR1 KGHDR, CDR2 SFDVKD. The CDR3 runs 16 residues. V dropped 0 bases and J dropped 2; count of bases not matched to a gene: 2. Written as DNA, the CDR3 is TGTGCCACCAGTGATTTGGGGACTAGCGGCACCTACGAGCAGTACTTC. It is translated as CATSDLGTSGTYEQYF.

This clonotype was seen just once. The chain recombines TRBV5-6 with TRBJ2-5; the match to TRBD1 covers 11 bases. This CDR3 spans 16 amino acids. V was clipped by 3 bases and J by 1 base; unmatched bases: 5. From germline, CDR1 is SGHDT and CDR2 YYEEEE. The CDR3 protein is CASSSGTGGFQETQYF. The CDR3 nucleotides are TGTGCCAGCAGCTCCGGGACAGGGGGGTTCCAAGAGACCCAGTACTTC.

V gene TRBV6-1 combines with J gene TRBJ2-7; a possible D gene is TRBD1 (6 bases). Trimming pared 4 bases from V and 7 bases from J, leaving 23 bases between. The CDR3 extends over 16 amino acids. Per germline, CDR1 MNHNS and CDR2 SASEGT. The CDR3 DNA is TGTGCCAGCAGTGCGGCAGGGGTCAACCCTTTACGAGAGCAGTACTTC. Translating it yields CASSAAGVNPLREQYF.

V usage is TRBV12-3 or TRBV12-4 and J usage is TRBJ2-3; 13 bases line up with TRBD2. V trimming: 5 bases; J trimming: 1 base; junction bases outside the gene matches: 12. The CDR3 loop spans 19 amino acids. Here the CDR3 reads CASSTGLAGVKRGTDTQYF. CDR3 in DNA: TGTGCCAGCAGTACCGGACTAGCGGGAGTTAAGCGGGGCACAGATACGCAGTATTTT.

This clonotype was detected a few times. The chain employs TRBV5-6 and TRBJ2-3, with TRBD2 matching over 9 bases. The CDR3 is 16 amino acids. After removal of 3 bases from V and 2 bases from J, the junction contained 7 bases not matched to a gene. Germline assignment: CDR1 SGHDT and CDR2 YYEEEE. The CDR3 bases are TGTGCCAGCAGCTCCCACGGGACTAGCCTCACAGATACGCAGTATTTT. The encoded protein is CASSSHGTSLTDTQYF.

The chain recombines TRBV4-2 with TRBJ2-4; tentatively, D is TRBD2 (5 bases). The CDR3 sequence is 15 residues long. Germline values: CDR1 LGHNA, CDR2 YNFKEQ. Trimming removed 0 bases at V and 5 bases at J, with 11 bases between. CDR3 protein: CASSQDLANQNIQYF. As DNA, the CDR3 is TGTGCCAGCAGCCAAGACCTAGCAAACCAAAACATTCAGTACTTC.

This clonotype was detected only a few times. The V call is TRBV4-3, the J call TRBJ2-7; D gene ambiguous. CDR1 and CDR2 (germline): LGHNA, YSLEER. V was shortened by 0 bases and J by 2 bases, with 14 bases between the two germline ends. The CDR3 totals 16 residues. CDR3 sequence (DNA): TGCGCCAGCAGCCAAGATGGACCCGGTGGGGCCTACGAGCAGTACTTC. Amino acids: CASSQDGPGGAYEQYF.

V is TRBV10-3 and J is TRBJ2-3; possibly TRBD2 for D (5 bases). V was clipped by 4 bases and J by 0 bases, with 8 bases between them. The CDR3 sequence is 14 residues long. CDR1 and CDR2 (germline): ENHRY, SYGVKD. The DNA for the CDR3 is TGTGCCATCAGTGCCGAGCGGAGCACAGATACGCAGTATTTT. Translated: CAISAERSTDTQYF.

This clonotype was counted a few times. This chain links TRBV20-1 with TRBJ2-3, with 8 positions matching TRBD2. The CDR3 consists of 12 residues. J was trimmed by 2 bases and V by 8 bases; bases with no gene match: 3. The V gene's germline CDR1 is DFQATT and CDR2 SNEGSKA (reference sequence). The CDR3 loop reads CSREGVTDTQYF. The CDR3 DNA follows: TGCAGTCGGGAGGGAGTCACAGATACGCAGTATTTT.

The chain joins TRBV6-5 to TRBJ1-1; D is undetermined. V was clipped by 2 bases and J by 2 bases, with 9 bases between them. Germline V gene data show CDR1 as MNHEY and CDR2 as SVGAGI. The CDR3 has 14 residues. CDR3 sequence reads: CASSYGPANTEAFF. CDR3 coding DNA: TGTGCCAGCAGTTACGGGCCAGCCAACACTGAAGCTTTCTTT.

There are a few counts of this clonotype. V usage is TRBV5-1 and J usage is TRBJ2-3; D is perhaps TRBD2 (6 bases). Trimming cost V 0 bases and J 2 bases, with 16 bases left between them. From germline, CDR1 is SGHRS and CDR2 YFSETQ. CDR3 length: 17 residues. The CDR3 is CASSLGSGGITTDTQYF. CDR3 in DNA: TGCGCCAGCAGCTTGGGGAGTGGCGGGATAACCACAGATACGCAGTATTTT.

This chain connects TRBV7-8 to TRBJ2-3; D gene ambiguous. The CDR3 covers 18 residues. CDR1 is SGHVS and CDR2 is FQNEAQ in the germline V gene. The germline V and J ends were trimmed by 4 bases and 0 bases, with 20 bases remaining between them. CDR3 sequence reads: CASSYPSAWSTSTDTQYF. CDR3 nucleotide sequence: TGTGCCAGCAGCTACCCCTCTGCCTGGAGCACTAGCACAGATACGCAGTATTTT.

This clonotype came up many times. The chain recombines TRBV6-2 or TRBV6-3 with TRBJ2-3; D not certain. V was clipped by 8 bases and J by 5 bases, with 2 bases between them. The germline gives CDR1 MNHEY, CDR2 SVGEGT. The CDR3 runs to 9 residues. CDR3 amino acids: CASGDTQYF. CDR3 sequence (DNA): TGTGCCAGCGGAGATACGCAGTATTTT.

This clonotype has only a few counts. This sequence joins TRBV5-6 and TRBJ2-1; D call uncertain. Germline CDR1 reads SGHDT; CDR2 reads YYEEEE. The CDR3 is 14 amino acids. Trimming left V 2 bases short and J 7 bases short, with 13 bases between. CDR3 sequence reads: CASSFGRSDNEQFF. The CDR3 DNA follows: TGTGCCAGCAGCTTTGGTCGCTCAGATAATGAGCAGTTCTTC.

V gene TRBV11-1 combines with J gene TRBJ1-2; 12 bases are shared with TRBD1. The V gene's germline CDR1 is SGHAT and CDR2 FQDESV (reference sequence). V lost 0 bases to trimming and J lost 4 bases; unmatched junction nucleotides: 21. The CDR3 loop spans 22 amino acids. CDR3 region: CASSLAGQGAGRMGRLTYGYTF. CDR3 sequence (DNA): TGTGCCAGCAGCTTAGCGGGACAGGGGGCAGGACGGATGGGTAGATTGACCTATGGCTACACCTTC.

This clonotype has only a few counts. The chain has TRBV7-2 and TRBJ1-5; possibly TRBD1 for D (5 bases). Per the germline V gene, CDR1 is SGHTA and CDR2 is FQGNSA. Between the trimmed V and J ends, which lost 6 bases and 3 bases, there was a span of 21 bases. The CDR3 runs to 17 residues. DNA of the CDR3: TGTGCCAGCAGGCCAACAGGAGTGGGGTCCTTCAATCAGCCCCAGCATTTT. Protein: CASRPTGVGSFNQPQHF.

The rearrangement links TRBV28 to TRBJ2-6; D may be TRBD2 (6 bases). This CDR3 is 16 amino acids long. CDR1 MDHEN and CDR2 SYDVKM come from the germline V gene. Trimming pared 5 bases from V and 2 bases from J, leaving 13 bases between. This CDR3 reads CASSPVGLPGANVLTF. CDR3 sequence (DNA): TGTGCCAGCAGTCCCGTCGGACTACCTGGGGCCAACGTCCTGACTTTC.

This chain uses TRBV12-3 or TRBV12-4 with TRBJ2-1; TRBD2 matches 14 bases. The CDR3 is made up of 18 amino acids. J gave up 5 bases and V 5 bases, and 11 bases lay outside the gene matches. This chain's CDR3 is CASSQLGTSGRGDNEQFF. Written as DNA, the CDR3 is TGTGCCAGCAGTCAACTCGGGACTAGCGGGAGAGGGGACAATGAGCAGTTCTTC.

This clonotype was seen only a few times. V gene TRBV10-3 combines with J gene TRBJ2-7; perhaps TRBD1 as D (6 bases). This CDR3 spans 14 amino acids. V dropped 4 bases and J dropped 3 bases, with 13 bases sitting between them. Germline V gene lookup returns CDR1 ENHRY and CDR2 SYGVKD. The chain's CDR3 is CAISAGTNFYEQYF. CDR3 nucleotide sequence: TGTGCCATCAGTGCCGGGACAAACTTCTACGAGCAGTACTTC.

This clonotype showed up just a few times. V gene TRBV6-1 combines with J gene TRBJ2-1; TRBD2 matches 8 bases. This CDR3 has 14 residues. V lost 8 bases, J lost 5 bases, and 8 bases stayed unmatched. Germline V gene sequence: CDR1 MNHNS, CDR2 SASEGT. The CDR3 protein is CASGPQAGDNEQFF. The CDR3 DNA follows: TGTGCCAGCGGACCTCAAGCGGGAGACAATGAGCAGTTCTTC.